The clone carrying this T cell receptor beta chain occurred many times. Its specificity is not known. The sample is drawn from a study of identical twins. Findings and limits, study-wide: Part of the zero-insertion signal could reflect confounding by invariant MAIT and iNKT cells. While abundant cord blood beta clonotypes carried fewer insertions, memory repertoires showed no such pattern.

Only healthy Caucasians were included as donors. TCRdb called the 5' RACE reads again in MiXCR, with one record for every CDR3 protein. The sample lists approximately 890,000 distinct CDR3 sequences, over 9% seen once, with 1.5% to 2% in the top ten. This CDR3 comprises 16 residues. CDR1 is MGHRA and CDR2 is YSYEKL in the germline V gene. V was shortened by 1 base and J by 0 bases, with 10 bases between the two germline ends. The data were also submitted as part of a second study, on yellow fever vaccine responses in identical twins. This second study says: Twins reportedly showed a vaccine T cell response that seemed partly convergent and partly personalized.

The receptor was isolated from a woman younger than 35 in good health. Sequencing was performed on PBMCs. The genes are TRBV4-1 and TRBJ1-5; D gene unclear. This CDR3 is CASSQGPGVSNQPQHF. For the CDR3, the DNA is TGCGCCAGCAGCCAAGGACCCGGGGTTAGCAATCAGCCCCAGCATTTT.